This TCR beta chain was sequenced for a study of OX40 agonist ivuxolimab in advanced cancers. Regarding the study as a whole: The mean number of expanded clones was higher in CD8+ T cells than in CD4+.

Sequencing used immunoSEQ multiplex PCR; TCRdb keeps in-frame clones, though not all of them. The data contain 49,000 or so clones, 75% to 90% of them singletons. CDR3 length: 15 amino acids. Germline trimming cut 0 bases from V and 7 bases from J; bases unmatched to any gene: 4. Germline CDR1 reads LGHNA; CDR2 reads YSLEER. Note on this clone: Its antigen is unidentified.

Sequences were derived from CD4+ or CD8+ T cells sorted from blood, sampled in a trial of the OX40 agonist ivuxolimab. The TCR comes from an adult with an advanced solid tumor such as melanoma, head and neck, liver or kidney cancer. This chain uses TRBV4-3 with TRBJ2-3; 10 positions agree with TRBD2. In nucleotides, the CDR3 is TGCGCCAGCAGCCAAGAGAGCGGGGGGGTAAATACGCAGTATTTT. Its protein product is CASSQESGGVNTQYF.